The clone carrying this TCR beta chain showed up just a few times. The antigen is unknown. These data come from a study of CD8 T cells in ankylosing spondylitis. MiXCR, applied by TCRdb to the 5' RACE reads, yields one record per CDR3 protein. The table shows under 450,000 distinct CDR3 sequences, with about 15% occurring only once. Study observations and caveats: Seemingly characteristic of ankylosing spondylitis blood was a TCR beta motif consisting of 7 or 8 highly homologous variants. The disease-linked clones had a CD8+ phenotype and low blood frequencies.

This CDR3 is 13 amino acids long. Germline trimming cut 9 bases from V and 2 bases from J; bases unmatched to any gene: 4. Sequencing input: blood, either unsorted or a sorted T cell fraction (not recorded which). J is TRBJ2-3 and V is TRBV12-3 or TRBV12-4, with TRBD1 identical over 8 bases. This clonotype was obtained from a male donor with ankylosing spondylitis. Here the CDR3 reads CASQGAYTDTQYF. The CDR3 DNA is TGTGCCAGTCAGGGGGCGTACACAGATACGCAGTATTTT.